The rows below give T cell receptor beta chains drawn from one sample of a study of cytotoxic CD8 clonotypes in ibrutinib-treated CLL. Sequencing used immunoSEQ multiplex PCR; TCRdb keeps in-frame clones, though not all of them. Of 150,000 or so clones listed, 70% to 90% are singletons. The material was PBMCs, obtained at disease progression, from a patient treated with ibrutinib. The source of these receptors is a human donor with chronic lymphocytic leukemia. Both conserved end residues are part of each CDR3. A D gene is named only where the DNA matches it firmly. Size values are once, few and many counts, or a class for expanded clones, and some rows have none.

v_call,d_call,j_call,cdr3_length,clone_size,cdr3_aa,cdr3_nt
TRBV6-1,TRBD2,TRBJ2-3,19,-,CASSEDLAGDYRVTDTQYF,TGTGCCAGCAGTGAGGATCTAGCGGGAGACTACCGGGTGACAGATACGCAGTATTTT
TRBV18,-,TRBJ1-2,17,-,CASSPPIPLTPNYGYTF,TGTGCCAGCTCACCACCGATCCCTTTGACACCTAACTATGGCTACACCTTC
TRBV5-1,TRBD1,TRBJ1-1,16,-,CASSQNPGGVNTEAFF,TGCGCCAGCAGTCAAAACCCAGGGGGCGTGAACACTGAAGCTTTCTTT
TRBV29-1,-,TRBJ2-2,17,-,CSVEKGGGRRFTGELFF,TGCAGCGTTGAAAAGGGGGGCGGGCGGAGATTCACCGGGGAGCTGTTTTTT
TRBV4-1,-,TRBJ1-4,15,-,CASSPQTGAGEKLFF,TGCGCCAGCAGCCCACAAACGGGGGCCGGGGAAAAACTGTTTTTT
TRBV5-1,-,TRBJ1-3,15,-,CASSSAGGRGNTIYF,TGCGCCAGCAGCTCCGCCGGAGGCCGTGGAAACACCATATATTTT
TRBV13,TRBD2,TRBJ2-1,20,-,CASSPTYGLAGSRSGIEQFF,TGTGCCAGCAGCCCCACGTACGGACTAGCGGGATCCCGTTCGGGAATTGAGCAGTTCTTC
TRBV28,-,TRBJ2-1,16,once,CASSPSRDNSYNEQFF,TGTGCCAGCAGTCCATCCCGGGACAACTCCTACAATGAGCAGTTCTTC
TRBV4-3,TRBD2,TRBJ2-7,17,-,CASSQQAGTSGSYEQYF,TGCGCCAGCAGCCAACAAGCCGGGACTAGCGGGAGCTACGAGCAGTACTTC
TRBV27,-,TRBJ1-1,13,-,CASSLLTNTEAFF,TGTGCCAGCAGTTTATTAACGAACACTGAAGCTTTCTTT
TRBV28,-,TRBJ2-7,13,-,CASSLGRKAQQYF,TGTGCCAGCAGTTTAGGGCGTAAAGCTCAGCAGTACTTC
TRBV9,-,TRBJ2-1,16,-,CASSVARTRDTHEQFF,TGTGCCAGCAGCGTAGCCAGGACAAGAGATACTCATGAGCAGTTCTTC
TRBV18,TRBD1,TRBJ1-1,14,-,CASSPYRGRTEAFF,TGTGCCAGCTCACCGTACAGGGGGAGGACTGAAGCTTTCTTT
TRBV6-6,-,TRBJ2-1,12,-,CASKSSYNEQFF,TGTGCCAGCAAGAGCTCCTACAATGAGCAGTTCTTC
TRBV11-2,TRBD1,TRBJ2-1,17,-,CASSLERDRELLNEQFF,TGTGCCAGCAGCTTAGAACGGGACAGGGAACTCCTTAATGAGCAGTTCTTC
TRBV28,TRBD1,TRBJ2-3,15,-,CASSPPGDRADTQYF,TGTGCCAGCAGTCCACCCGGGGACAGGGCAGATACGCAGTATTTT
TRBV9,-,TRBJ2-2,18,-,CASSATTGSGGKTGELFF,TGTGCCAGCAGCGCAACGACAGGTAGTGGGGGTAAGACCGGGGAGCTGTTTTTT
TRBV11-3,TRBD1,TRBJ1-1,15,-,CASSPNRGLSTEAFF,TGTGCCAGCAGCCCAAACAGGGGGCTTAGCACTGAAGCTTTCTTT
TRBV9,TRBD1,TRBJ2-7,15,-,CASSVGGGYDYEQYF,TGTGCCAGCAGCGTAGGAGGGGGCTATGACTACGAGCAGTACTTC
TRBV7-9,-,TRBJ2-3,16,-,CASSESGTPLGDTQYF,TGTGCCAGCAGCGAATCCGGGACTCCCCTAGGAGATACGCAGTATTTT
TRBV19,TRBD1,TRBJ2-7,14,-,CASSKTGGQYEQYF,TGTGCCAGTAGTAAAACAGGGGGTCAATACGAGCAGTACTTC
TRBV2,TRBD2,TRBJ2-2,16,-,CASSEEASGSSGELFF,TGTGCCAGCAGTGAAGAGGCTAGCGGGAGTAGCGGGGAGCTGTTTTTT
TRBV5-1,TRBD2,TRBJ2-1,14,-,CASSFSGSDNEQFF,TGCGCCAGCAGCTTTAGCGGGAGTGACAATGAGCAGTTCTTC
TRBV15,TRBD2,TRBJ2-1,16,-,CATSGARLAGWDEQFF,TGTGCCACCAGCGGAGCCAGACTAGCGGGGTGGGATGAGCAGTTCTTC
TRBV5-1,TRBD2,TRBJ2-1,16,-,CASSLAGAGGRDEQFF,TGCGCCAGCAGCTTGGCCGGAGCGGGAGGTAGGGATGAGCAGTTCTTC
TRBV10-3,-,TRBJ1-2,13,-,CAISENSFYGYTF,TGTGCCATCAGTGAGAACTCCTTCTATGGCTACACCTTC
TRBV2,TRBD1,TRBJ2-1,14,-,CATPRTGLPNEQFF,TGTGCCACCCCGAGGACAGGTCTCCCCAATGAGCAGTTCTTC
TRBV7-2,-,TRBJ1-3,17,-,CASSLYGAWASGNTIYF,TGTGCCAGCAGCTTATATGGGGCCTGGGCCTCTGGAAACACCATATATTTT
TRBV6-5,TRBD1,TRBJ2-7,11,-,CASSRTGKQYF,TGTGCCAGCAGCCGGACAGGGAAGCAGTACTTC
TRBV7-9,TRBD2,TRBJ2-3,15,once,CASSFSGRSTDTQYF,TGTGCCAGCAGCTTTAGCGGGAGAAGCACAGATACGCAGTATTTT
TRBV5-4,TRBD1,TRBJ2-7,15,-,CASSADRGSFHEQYF,TGTGCCAGCAGCGCGGACAGGGGTAGTTTCCACGAGCAGTACTTC
TRBV27,-,TRBJ2-7,14,-,CASSPALAVYEQYF,TGTGCCAGCAGCCCCGCGTTGGCAGTCTACGAGCAGTACTTC
TRBV30,-,TRBJ1-2,15,-,CALYRTELANYGYTF,TGTGCCTTGTACAGGACCGAATTAGCTAACTATGGCTACACCTTC
TRBV7-9,-,TRBJ2-1,13,-,CASSLSSYNEQFF,TGTGCCAGCAGCTTATCGAGCTACAATGAGCAGTTCTTC
TRBV7-3,TRBD2,TRBJ2-1,18,-,CASSPGLAGAYPYNEQFF,TGTGCCAGCAGCCCGGGACTAGCGGGAGCATACCCCTACAATGAGCAGTTCTTC
TRBV5-1,TRBD1,TRBJ1-2,15,few,CASSFAGGDNYGYTF,TGCGCCAGCAGCTTTGCAGGGGGCGATAACTATGGCTACACCTTC
TRBV18,-,TRBJ1-1,13,-,CASSGGPNTEAFF,TGTGCCAGCTCAGGGGGCCCGAACACTGAAGCTTTCTTT
TRBV27,-,TRBJ1-2,13,-,CASSSSGILGYTF,TGTGCCAGCAGTTCATCCGGGATTCTTGGCTACACCTTC
TRBV7-6,-,TRBJ2-3,15,once,CASSLGVFSTDTQYF,TGTGCCAGCAGCTTAGGTGTTTTTAGCACAGATACGCAGTATTTT
TRBV5-8,TRBD1,TRBJ2-7,14,-,CASSNRQGAYEQYF,TGTGCCAGCAGCAACAGACAGGGGGCCTACGAGCAGTACTTC